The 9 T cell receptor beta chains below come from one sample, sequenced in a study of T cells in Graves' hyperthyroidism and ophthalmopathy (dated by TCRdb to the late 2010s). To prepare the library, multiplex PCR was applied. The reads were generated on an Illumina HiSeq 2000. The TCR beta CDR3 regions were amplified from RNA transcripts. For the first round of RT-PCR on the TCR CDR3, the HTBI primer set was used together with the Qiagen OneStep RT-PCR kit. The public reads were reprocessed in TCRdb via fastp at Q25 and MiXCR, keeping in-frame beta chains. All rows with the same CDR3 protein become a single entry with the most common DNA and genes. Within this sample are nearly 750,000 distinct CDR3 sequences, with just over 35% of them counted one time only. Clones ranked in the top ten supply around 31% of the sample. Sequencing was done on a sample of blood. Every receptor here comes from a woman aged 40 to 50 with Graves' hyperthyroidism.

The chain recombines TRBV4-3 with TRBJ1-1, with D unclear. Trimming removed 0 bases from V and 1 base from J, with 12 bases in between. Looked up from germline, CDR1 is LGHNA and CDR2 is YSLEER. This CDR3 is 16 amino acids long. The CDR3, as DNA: TGCGCCAGCAGCCAAGAAAAACTGGAAACGAACACTGAAGCTTTCTTT. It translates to CASSQEKLETNTEAFF.

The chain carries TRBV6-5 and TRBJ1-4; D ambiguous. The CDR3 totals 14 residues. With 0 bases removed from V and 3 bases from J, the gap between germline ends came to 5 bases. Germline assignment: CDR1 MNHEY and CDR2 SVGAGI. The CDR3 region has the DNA TGTGCCAGCAGTTACTCGAGGTCTAATGAAAAACTGTTTTTT. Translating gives CASSYSRSNEKLFF.

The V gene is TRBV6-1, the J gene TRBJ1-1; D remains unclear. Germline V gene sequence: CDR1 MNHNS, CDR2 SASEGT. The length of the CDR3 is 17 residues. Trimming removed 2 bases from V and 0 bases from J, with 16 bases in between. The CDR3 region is CASSERVSGLLNTEAFF. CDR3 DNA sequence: TGTGCCAGCAGTGAACGGGTGTCCGGGCTGTTGAACACTGAAGCTTTCTTT.

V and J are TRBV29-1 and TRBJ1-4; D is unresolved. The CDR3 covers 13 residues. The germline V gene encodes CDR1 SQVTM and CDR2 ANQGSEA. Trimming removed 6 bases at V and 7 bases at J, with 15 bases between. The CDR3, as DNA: TGCAGCGTAGGCGGGCCGCCGCTTGAAAAACTGTTTTTT. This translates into CSVGGPPLEKLFF. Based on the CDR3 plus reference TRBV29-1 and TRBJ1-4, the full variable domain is SAVISQKPSRDICQRGTSLTIQCQVDSQVTMMFWYRQQPGQSLTLIATANQGSEATYESGFVIDKFPISRPNLTFSTLTVSNMSPEDSSIYLCSVGGPPLEKLFFGSGTQLSVL.

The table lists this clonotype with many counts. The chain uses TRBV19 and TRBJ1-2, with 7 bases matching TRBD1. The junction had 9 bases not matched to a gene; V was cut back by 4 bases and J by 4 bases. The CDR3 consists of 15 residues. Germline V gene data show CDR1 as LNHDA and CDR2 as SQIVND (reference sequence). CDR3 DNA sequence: TGTGCCAGTAGTACGGGGAGACAGGGCTCCTATGGCTACACCTTC. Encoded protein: CASSTGRQGSYGYTF.

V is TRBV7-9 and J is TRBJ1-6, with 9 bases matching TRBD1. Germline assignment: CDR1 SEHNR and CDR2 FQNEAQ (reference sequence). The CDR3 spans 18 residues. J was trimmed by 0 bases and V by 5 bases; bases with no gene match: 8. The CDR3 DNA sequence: TGTGCCAGCAGCCACCGGGACAGGGCTAGCTCCTATAATTCACCCCTCCACTTT. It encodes CASSHRDRASSYNSPLHF.

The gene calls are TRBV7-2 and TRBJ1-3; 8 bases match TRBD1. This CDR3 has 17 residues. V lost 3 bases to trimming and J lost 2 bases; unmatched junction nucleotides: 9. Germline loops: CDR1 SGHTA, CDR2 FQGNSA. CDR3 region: CASSFLGGQATGNTIYF. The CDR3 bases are TGTGCCAGCAGCTTTCTAGGGGGACAGGCTACTGGAAACACCATATATTTT.

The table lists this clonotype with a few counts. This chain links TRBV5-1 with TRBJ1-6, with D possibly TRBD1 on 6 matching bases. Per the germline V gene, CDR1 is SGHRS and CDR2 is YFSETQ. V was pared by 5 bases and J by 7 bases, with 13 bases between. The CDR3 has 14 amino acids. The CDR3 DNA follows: TGCGCCAGCAGTATGGGGGCAGGGAATTCACCCCTCCACTTT. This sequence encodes CASSMGAGNSPLHF.

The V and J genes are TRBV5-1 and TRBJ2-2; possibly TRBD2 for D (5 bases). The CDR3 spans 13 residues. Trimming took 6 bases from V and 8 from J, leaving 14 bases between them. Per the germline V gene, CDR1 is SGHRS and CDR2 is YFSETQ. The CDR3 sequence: CASTGAGDGELFF. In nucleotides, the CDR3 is TGCGCCAGCACGGGCGCGGGCGATGGGGAGCTGTTTTTT.